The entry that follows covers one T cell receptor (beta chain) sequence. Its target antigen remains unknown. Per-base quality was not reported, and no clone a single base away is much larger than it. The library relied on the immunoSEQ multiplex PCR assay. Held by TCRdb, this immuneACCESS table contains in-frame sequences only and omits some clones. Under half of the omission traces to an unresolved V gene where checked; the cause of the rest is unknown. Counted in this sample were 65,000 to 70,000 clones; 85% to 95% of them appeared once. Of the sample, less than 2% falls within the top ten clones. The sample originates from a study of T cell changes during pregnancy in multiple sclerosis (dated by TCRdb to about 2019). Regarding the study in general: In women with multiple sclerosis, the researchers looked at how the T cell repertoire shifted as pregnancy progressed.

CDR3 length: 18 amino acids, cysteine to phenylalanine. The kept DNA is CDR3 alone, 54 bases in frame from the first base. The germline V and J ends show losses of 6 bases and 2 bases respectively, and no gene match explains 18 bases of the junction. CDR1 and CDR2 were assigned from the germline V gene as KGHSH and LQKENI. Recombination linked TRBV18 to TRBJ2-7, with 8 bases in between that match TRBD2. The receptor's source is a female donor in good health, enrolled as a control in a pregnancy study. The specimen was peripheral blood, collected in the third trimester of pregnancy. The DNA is TGTGCCAGCTCCATTCAACAAGCGGGAGACTTATTGGCCTACGAGCAGTACTTC. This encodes CASSIQQAGDLLAYEQYF.